This TCR beta chain was identified in a study of blood T cell repertoires in COVID-19. Study overall: Researchers got acute and convalescent COVID-19 samples from the United States, Italy and Spain. PBMCs, B-cell-depleted T cells, or T cells provided the cDNA or gDNA that made up the material.

Germline lookup yields CDR1 SGHTA and CDR2 FQGNSA. The CDR3 loop spans 13 amino acids. V lost 3 bases and J lost 0, with 4 bases in between. Original processing methods: Nucleated cell number was recorded as an estimate derived from reference gene primer amplification. Produced via immunoSEQ multiplex PCR; TCRdb's table is partial and in-frame only. V, J and clone size are those of that table, while D and trimming were read from the DNA. The sample shows a few hundred thousand clones, 84% of them seen only once. This chain uses TRBV7-2 with TRBJ2-3; D gene uncertain. The TCR comes from a woman aged 40 to 49 who had recovered from COVID-19. The source material was peripheral blood. The CDR3 spells CASSFSSTDTQYF. The CDR3 DNA reads TGTGCCAGCAGCTTCTCTAGCACAGATACGCAGTATTTT.